These 9 T cell receptor beta chains were all obtained from the same sample, sequenced in a study of control samples from healthy donors and cancer patients. Libraries were prepared by immunoSEQ multiplex PCR; TCRdb keeps only in-frame clonotypes and omits some of them. The table includes 130,000 or so clones, roughly 90% detected once. The sample consisted of blood. The receptors were sampled from a man in his forties or fifties in good health.

The chain is built from TRBV28 and TRBJ1-6; D gene ambiguous. The CDR3 length is 13 residues. The germline V gene encodes CDR1 MDHEN and CDR2 SYDVKM. V lost 5 bases and J lost 13, with 15 bases in between. The CDR3 bases are TGTGCCAGCAGTCCGTCGCAACTTGGGCCCCTCCACTTT. It codes for CASSPSQLGPLHF.

V gene TRBV3-1 (or the pseudogene TRBV3-2) combines with J gene TRBJ2-7; 8 nucleotides match TRBD2. Germline V gives CDR1 LGHDT, CDR2 YNNKEL (reference sequence). The CDR3 is made up of 15 amino acids. V trimming: 2 bases; J trimming: 4 bases; junction bases outside the gene matches: 7. The CDR3 sequence: CASSQTGGAVYEQYF. In DNA form, the CDR3 reads TGTGCCAGCAGCCAAACCGGGGGGGCCGTTTACGAGCAGTACTTC.

This clone has a handful of counts. The sample has other DNA sequences that encode this CDR3 too. The V call is TRBV11-1, the J call TRBJ1-2, with D hard to call. The CDR3 totals 14 residues. The germline gives CDR1 SGHAT, CDR2 FQDESV (reference sequence). V was trimmed by 5 bases and J by 3 bases, leaving 13 bases between them. CDR3 protein: CASSPGEGDYGYTF. The CDR3 bases are TGTGCCAGCAGCCCCGGGGAGGGAGACTATGGCTACACCTTC.

This clone was recorded only once. This chain connects TRBV19 to TRBJ1-3; no clear D gene. The germline CDR1 and CDR2 sequences are LNHDA and SQIVND (reference sequence). The CDR3 is 15 amino acids. Trimming removed 3 bases from V and 0 bases from J, with 9 bases in between. The CDR3 nucleotides are TGTGCCAGTAGTATGGAGTCTTACTCTGGAAACACCATATATTTT. Encoded protein: CASSMESYSGNTIYF.

The chain is built from TRBV5-1 and TRBJ1-2, with 10 bases identical to TRBD1. The V segment lost 3 bases and the J segment 7 bases; nucleotides outside the gene matches: 3. The CDR3 totals 13 residues. Germline lookup yields CDR1 SGHRS and CDR2 YFSETQ. As DNA, the CDR3 is TGCGCCAGCAGCTACGGGACAGGGGCTGGCTACACCTTC. Its translation is CASSYGTGAGYTF. Full variable domain (remainder filled in from reference TRBV5-1 and TRBJ1-2): KAGVTQTPRYLIKTRGQQVTLSCSPISGHRSVSWYQQTPGQGLQFLFEYFSETQRNKGNFPGRFSGRQFSNSRSEMNVSTLELGDSALYLCASSYGTGAGYTFGSGTRLTVV.

J is TRBJ2-7 and V is TRBV6-5, with D maybe TRBD1 (6 bases). Trimming shortened V by 6 bases and J by 0 bases, and 15 bases separated the two germline ends. Germline CDR1 reads MNHEY; CDR2 reads SVGAGI. The CDR3 is 15 amino acids. The CDR3 loop reads CASRQDRWPSYEQYF. Here the CDR3 DNA reads TGTGCCAGCAGGCAAGACAGGTGGCCCTCCTACGAGCAGTACTTC.

This rearrangement joins TRBV7-8 to TRBJ1-3; the match to TRBD1 covers 9 bases. Germline V gene lookup returns CDR1 SGHVS and CDR2 FQNEAQ. This CDR3 has 14 amino acids. J gave up 1 base and V 6 bases, and 1 base lay outside the gene matches. The CDR3 DNA reads as TGTGCCAGCAGGACAGGGGGATCTGGAAACACCATATATTTT. Amino acids: CASRTGGSGNTIYF.

The rearrangement uses TRBV2 and TRBJ2-6, with TRBD2 as a possible D gene (7 bases). The CDR3 sequence is 20 residues long. Trimming stripped 8 bases from V and 0 bases from J, with 26 bases between. Germline V gene lookup returns CDR1 SNHLY and CDR2 FYNNEI. The CDR3 protein is CASGGGPGAGAISGANVLTF. Written as DNA, the CDR3 is TGTGCCAGCGGGGGGGGCCCAGGCGCAGGGGCGATCTCTGGGGCCAACGTCCTGACTTTC. The variable domain in full, completed from reference TRBV2 and TRBJ2-6, reads EPEVTQTPSHQVTQMGQEVILRCVPISNHLYFYWYRQILGQKVEFLVSFYNNEISEKSEIFDDQFSVERPDGSNFTLKIRSTKLEDSAMYFCASGGGPGAGAISGANVLTFGAGSRLTVL.

The chain recombines TRBV29-1 with TRBJ1-4; D ambiguous. This CDR3 has 11 amino acids. V lost 4 bases and J lost 4, with 4 bases in between. Germline assignment: CDR1 SQVTM and CDR2 ANQGSEA. The CDR3 nucleotides are TGCAGCGTTGGGAATAATGAAAAACTGTTTTTT. As protein: CSVGNNEKLFF.